The table lists the clone carrying this T cell receptor beta chain with a count of one. Antigen specificity is unknown. Clones were sequenced by immunoSEQ multiplex PCR, and TCRdb holds only the in-frame ones, with some missing. The sample yields around 180,000 clones, about 91% seen once. The sample comes from a study of T cell responses to AZD1222 COVID-19 vaccine. Findings and limits, study-wide: With two AZD1222 doses given, Spike-specific TCR breadth and depth both rose. Baseline seropositivity characterized only a handful of AZD1222 recipients. All repertoire sampling was performed exclusively after the peak T cell response. Among the donors, most were white British and more were female, and clonal diversity was possibly underestimated.

This CDR3 is 13 amino acids long. V dropped 4 bases and J dropped 9 bases, with 14 bases sitting between them. From germline, CDR1 is SGDLS and CDR2 YYNGEE. V and J are TRBV9 and TRBJ2-4, with a tentative D call TRBD2 (6 bases). Material: peripheral blood, obtained on day 0 of AZD1222 vaccination. This TCR derives from an adult in good health. The CDR3 sequence: CASSPGTGSIQYF. CDR3 sequence (DNA): TGTGCCAGCAGCCCCGGGACTGGTAGCATTCAGTACTTC.